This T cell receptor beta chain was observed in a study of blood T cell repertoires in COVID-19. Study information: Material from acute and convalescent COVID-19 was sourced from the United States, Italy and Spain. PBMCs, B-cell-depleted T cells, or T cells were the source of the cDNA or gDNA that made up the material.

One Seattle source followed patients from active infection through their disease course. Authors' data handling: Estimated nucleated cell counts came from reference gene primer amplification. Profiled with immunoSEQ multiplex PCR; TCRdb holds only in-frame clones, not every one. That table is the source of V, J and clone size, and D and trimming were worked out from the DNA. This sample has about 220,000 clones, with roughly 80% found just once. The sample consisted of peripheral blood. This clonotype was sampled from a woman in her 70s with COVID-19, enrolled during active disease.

The DNA for the CDR3 is TGTGCCAGCAATGGACAGGGGGCCCTGCAGCCCCAGCATTTT. The encoded protein is CASNGQGALQPQHF. The chain recombines TRBV6-5 with TRBJ1-5; 11 nucleotides align to TRBD1. This CDR3 contains 14 residues. V dropped 7 bases and J dropped 7; count of bases not matched to a gene: 6. Germline CDR1 reads MNHEY; CDR2 reads SVGAGI.